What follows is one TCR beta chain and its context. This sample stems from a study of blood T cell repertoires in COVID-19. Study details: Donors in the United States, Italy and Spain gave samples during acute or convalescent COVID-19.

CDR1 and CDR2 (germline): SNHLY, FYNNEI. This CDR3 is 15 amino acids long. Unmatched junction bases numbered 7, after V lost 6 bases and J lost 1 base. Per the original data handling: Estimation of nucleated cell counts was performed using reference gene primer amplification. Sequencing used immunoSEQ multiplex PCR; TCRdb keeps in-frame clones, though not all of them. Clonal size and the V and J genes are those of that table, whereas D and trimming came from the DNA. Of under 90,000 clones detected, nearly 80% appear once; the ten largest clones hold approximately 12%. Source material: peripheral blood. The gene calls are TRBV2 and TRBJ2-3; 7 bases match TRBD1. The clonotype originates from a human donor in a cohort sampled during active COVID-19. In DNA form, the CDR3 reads TGTGCCAGCAGATTGGGACAGTGGGGCACAGATACGCAGTATTTT. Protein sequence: CASRLGQWGTDTQYF.